The 32 T cell receptor beta chains below all came from one sample that was sequenced in a study of blood T cell repertoires in COVID-19 (dated by TCRdb to the early 2020s). Library preparation used the immunoSEQ multiplex PCR assay. TCRdb holds this immuneACCESS table with in-frame rearrangements only. Some clones are missing; in checked studies, unresolved V genes explain under half, and the rest has no known cause. Here the sample has 130,000 to 150,000 clones; roughly 78% occur a single time. Clones ranked in the top ten supply 3% to 4.5% of the sample. Sequences were obtained from peripheral blood. The receptors derive from a man in his sixties with acute or convalescent COVID-19.

In nucleotides, the CDR3 is TGTGCCAGTCGACTGGCTAGAGACTACAATGAGCAGTTCTTC. Translated: CASRLARDYNEQFF. The V and J genes are TRBV27 and TRBJ2-1, with D unclear. The CDR3 length is 14 residues. The V and J ends lost 9 bases and 3 bases respectively, with 15 bases between them. The germline V gene has CDR1 MNHEY and CDR2 SMNVEV (reference sequence).

The rearrangement links TRBV4-2 to TRBJ2-2, with TRBD2 matching 9 bases. Germline trimming cut 4 bases from V and 1 base from J; bases unmatched to any gene: 13. Germline V gene data show CDR1 as LGHNA and CDR2 as YNFKEQ. The CDR3 contains 19 residues. The CDR3 sequence is CASSLRGSGSSENTGELFF. The CDR3, as DNA: TGTGCCAGCAGCCTAAGGGGTAGCGGGAGTTCGGAGAACACCGGGGAGCTGTTTTTT.

This chain connects TRBV28 to TRBJ2-7, with D possibly being TRBD1 (5 bases). The length of the CDR3 is 15 residues. CDR1 MDHEN and CDR2 SYDVKM come from the germline V gene. V dropped 5 bases and J dropped 2 bases, with 16 bases sitting between them. The CDR3 loop is CASSTNKGPPYEQYF. The CDR3 DNA reads TGTGCCAGCAGTACCAATAAGGGGCCACCCTACGAGCAGTACTTC.

This clone has only one observation. The chain uses TRBV15 and TRBJ1-2, with a tentative D call TRBD1 (6 bases). V lost 4 bases and J 7 bases, leaving 19 bases between the germline ends. This CDR3 comprises 15 residues. Germline V gives CDR1 LNHNV, CDR2 YYDKDF (reference sequence). In DNA form, the CDR3 reads TGTGCCACCAGCATCTTTGGGCAGGGGATTACTGGCTACACCTTC. It is translated as CATSIFGQGITGYTF.

Turning to this clone: The germline gene is not matched at one end of the junction; a read error may be the cause. The chain links TRBV28 to TRBJ2-3; possible D gene TRBD2, 6 bases. In germline, CDR1 is MDHEN, CDR2 SYDVKM. The CDR3 is made up of 15 amino acids. CDR3 region: CASSLLSGSRDTQYF. The CDR3 nucleotides are TGTGCCAGCAGTTTACTGTCCGGGAGCAGAGATACGCAGTATTTT.

The chain is built from TRBV11-2 and TRBJ1-6, with D uncertain. This CDR3 contains 15 residues. The germline CDR1 and CDR2 sequences are SGHAT and FQNNGV. V lost 1 base to trimming and J lost 12 bases, with 16 bases between them. CDR3 protein: CASSLVISTAEPLHF. DNA for the CDR3: TGTGCCAGCAGCTTAGTTATCTCTACAGCGGAACCCCTCCACTTT.

V is TRBV6-2 or TRBV6-3 and J is TRBJ2-2; 7 nucleotides agree with TRBD2. CDR1 and CDR2 from the germline V gene are MNHEY and SVGEGT. CDR3 length: 17 residues. Trimming removed 5 bases from V and 1 base from J; junction bases left unmatched: 10. CDR3 sequence: CASSRGLVDLNTGELFF. Written as DNA, the CDR3 is TGTGCCAGCAGTAGAGGACTAGTCGATTTGAACACCGGGGAGCTGTTTTTT.

The chain carries TRBV5-6 and TRBJ2-7, with D possibly being TRBD1 (6 bases). V was cut by 6 bases and J by 0 bases, with 10 bases left in between. The germline V gene encodes CDR1 SGHDT and CDR2 YYEEEE. CDR3 size: 13 residues. CDR3 DNA sequence: TGTGCCAGCAACCGGGACAACTCCTACGAGCAGTACTTC. Protein: CASNRDNSYEQYF.

This clone was observed many times. The V and J genes are TRBV7-9 and TRBJ1-2; D unresolved. CDR1 and CDR2 from the germline V gene are SEHNR and FQNEAQ (reference sequence). The V and J ends lost 3 bases and 7 bases respectively, with 15 bases between them. The CDR3 totals 14 residues. This CDR3 reads CASSFREGGIGYTF. The CDR3 nucleotides read TGTGCCAGCAGCTTTAGAGAAGGAGGGATTGGCTACACCTTC.

This rearrangement joins TRBV6-1 to TRBJ1-1; 7 bases line up with TRBD1. The ends lost 2 bases at V and 0 bases at J; junction bases unmatched: 3. The CDR3 totals 15 residues. From germline, CDR1 is MNHNS and CDR2 SASEGT. The CDR3 DNA reads TGTGCCAGCAGTGAACAGGGGACAGTGAACACTGAAGCTTTCTTT. Its translation: CASSEQGTVNTEAFF.

The sample holds many counts of this clone. The chain is built from TRBV30 and TRBJ1-2; D possibly corresponds to TRBD1 (5 bases). The V end was cut by 3 bases, the J end by 4 bases, with 9 bases between. The CDR3 consists of 12 residues. The germline CDR1 and CDR2 sequences are GTSNPN and SVGIG (reference sequence). This chain's CDR3 is CAWRWGGYGYTF. The CDR3 DNA reads TGTGCCTGGAGGTGGGGGGGCTATGGCTACACCTTC.

The genes are TRBV5-4 and TRBJ2-7; 14 bases align to TRBD2. Trimming removed 0 bases from V and 0 bases from J; junction bases left unmatched: 8. This CDR3 is 19 amino acids long. The germline V gene has CDR1 SGHNT and CDR2 YYREEE (reference sequence). In nucleotides, the CDR3 is TGTGCCAGCAGCTTGGATGGGACTAGCGGGAGTGCCTACTCCTACGAGCAGTACTTC. It yields the protein CASSLDGTSGSAYSYEQYF.

The chain couples TRBV9 to TRBJ1-5; 7 bases map to TRBD1. CDR1 is SGDLS, CDR2 YYNGEE, per germline. The CDR3 spans 15 residues. V lost 1 base, J lost 2 bases, and 3 bases stayed unmatched. CDR3 protein: CASSVTGAGNQPQHF. The CDR3 DNA reads TGTGCCAGCAGCGTAACAGGGGCAGGCAATCAGCCCCAGCATTTT.

Only one count was recorded for this clone. This rearrangement joins TRBV24-1 to TRBJ2-3; 7 bases line up with TRBD2. Germline CDR1 KGHDR, CDR2 SFDVKD. This CDR3 is built from 15 residues. V gave up 1 base and J gave up 2 bases; unmatched junction bases: 2. CDR3 sequence reads: CATSDFGGTTDTQYF. The CDR3 DNA reads as TGTGCCACCAGTGATTTCGGGGGGACCACAGATACGCAGTATTTT.

The V gene is TRBV11-2, the J gene TRBJ2-5; TRBD2 might be the D (5 bases). The CDR3 contains 15 residues. V lost 2 bases, J lost 7 bases, and 17 bases lay in between. Germline CDR1 is SGHAT and CDR2 is FQNNGV. CDR3 residues: CASSLTAGGFGTQYF. CDR3 coding DNA: TGTGCCAGCAGCTTAACCGCAGGCGGGTTCGGGACCCAGTACTTC.

V gene TRBV14 combines with J gene TRBJ2-7; tentative D call: TRBD1 (5 bases). In germline, CDR1 is SGHDN, CDR2 FVKESK. V lost 4 bases to trimming and J lost 1 base, with 14 bases between them. The CDR3 totals 15 residues. The CDR3 DNA is TGTGCCAGCAGCCCCGATACAGGCCTGTCCTACGAGCAGTACTTC. It specifies CASSPDTGLSYEQYF. The full variable domain, its missing parts supplied by reference TRBV14 and TRBJ2-7, is EAGVTQFPSHSVIEKGQTVTLRCDPISGHDNLYWYRRVMGKEIKFLLHFVKESKQDESGMPNNRFLAERTGGTYSTLKVQPAELEDSGVYFCASSPDTGLSYEQYFGPGTRLTVT.

The chain combines TRBV7-2 with TRBJ1-5, with 7 bases aligning to TRBD1. The ends lost 2 bases at V and 6 bases at J; junction bases unmatched: 10. The germline V gene has CDR1 SGHTA and CDR2 FQGNSA. This CDR3 is 16 amino acids long. In nucleotides, the CDR3 is TGTGCCAGCAGCTTACAGGTCGGAGGGGGCAGTCAGCCCCAGCATTTT. Protein sequence: CASSLQVGGGSQPQHF.

The chain links TRBV9 to TRBJ2-2; the match to TRBD1 covers 7 bases. The CDR3 extends over 17 amino acids. Germline V gene data show CDR1 as SGDLS and CDR2 as YYNGEE. V gave up 2 bases and J gave up 5 bases; unmatched junction bases: 12. CDR3 sequence: CASSVPSDREQTGELFF. CDR3 DNA sequence: TGTGCCAGCAGCGTCCCATCTGACAGGGAGCAAACCGGGGAGCTGTTTTTT.

CDR3 in DNA: TGTGCCAGCAGTAGACAGGGGCTCACTGAAGCTTTCTTT. As protein: CASSRQGLTEAFF. The rearrangement links TRBV6-6 to TRBJ1-1; 8 bases map to TRBD1. V shed 5 bases and J 4 bases; nucleotides not matched to a gene: 3. The CDR3 has 13 residues. Germline V lookup: CDR1 MNHNY, CDR2 SVGAGI (reference sequence).

This clone has only a few counts. The gene calls are TRBV7-3 and TRBJ2-1, with 7 bases matching TRBD2. Per the germline V gene, CDR1 is SGHTA and CDR2 is FQGTGA. V dropped 1 base and J dropped 3; count of bases not matched to a gene: 0. The CDR3 has 14 amino acids. The CDR3 DNA follows: TGTGCCAGCAGCTTAAGCGGGAGCTACAATGAGCAGTTCTTC. This codes for CASSLSGSYNEQFF.

The chain carries TRBV7-9 and TRBJ2-2; 10 bases fit TRBD2. The V segment lost 2 bases and the J segment 6 bases; nucleotides outside the gene matches: 6. The CDR3 loop spans 16 amino acids. The germline gives CDR1 SEHNR, CDR2 FQNEAQ (reference sequence). The DNA for the CDR3 is TGTGCCAGCAGCTTAAGGAGCGGGAGGGGAGCCGGGGAGCTGTTTTTT. Translation gives CASSLRSGRGAGELFF.

This clone was detected only a few times. The chain is built from TRBV29-1 and TRBJ2-1, with 9 bases matching TRBD2. From germline, CDR1 is SQVTM and CDR2 ANQGSEA. The CDR3 contains 15 residues. V shed 6 bases, J shed 0 bases, and the junction held 6 bases outside the gene matches. The CDR3, as DNA: TGCAGCGTGGGCAAAGCGGGGGGCTCCTACAATGAGCAGTTCTTC. This sequence encodes CSVGKAGGSYNEQFF.

This rearrangement joins TRBV6-2 or TRBV6-3 to TRBJ2-7; weak D call: TRBD1 (6 bases). This CDR3 has 15 residues. Germline CDR1 and CDR2: MNHEY and SVGEGT. Trimming removed 6 bases from V and 4 bases from J, with 19 bases in between. CDR3 sequence: CASSKGHLSGYEQYF. DNA for the CDR3: TGTGCCAGCAGCAAGGGACACCTCAGTGGGTACGAGCAGTACTTC.

The rearrangement joins TRBV16 to TRBJ2-7; D possibly corresponds to TRBD1 (5 bases). Germline CDR1 is KGHSY and CDR2 is FQNENV. This CDR3 has 12 residues. The V gene lost 7 bases and the J gene lost 6 bases, with 13 bases spanning the gap. CDR3 protein: CASTRVRGEQYF. The CDR3 DNA follows: TGTGCCAGCACCCGCGTAAGGGGCGAGCAGTACTTC.

This rearrangement joins TRBV29-1 to TRBJ2-5; a possible D gene is TRBD2 (7 bases). Germline V CDR1 and CDR2: SQVTM, ANQGSEA. The CDR3 is 14 residues long. The V end lost 7 bases, the J end lost 5 bases, and 20 bases lay between the germline ends. The CDR3 DNA sequence: TGCAGCGGAGGGGGGGCTCCGGGGTCGGAGACCCAGTACTTC. Encoded protein: CSGGGAPGSETQYF.

This chain joins TRBV14 and TRBJ2-5; D is unresolved. V lost 5 bases and J 3 bases, leaving 10 bases between the germline ends. Germline loops: CDR1 SGHDN, CDR2 FVKESK. The CDR3 spans 13 residues. The CDR3 reads CASSDILEETQYF. The CDR3 bases are TGTGCCAGCAGCGACATACTGGAAGAGACCCAGTACTTC.

The chain has TRBV18 and TRBJ2-2, with D perhaps matching TRBD2 (5 bases). The germline V and J ends were trimmed by 3 bases and 6 bases, with 14 bases remaining between them. This CDR3 has 15 residues. Germline loops: CDR1 KGHSH, CDR2 LQKENI. The CDR3: CASSPAGGFAGELFF. The CDR3 DNA reads as TGTGCCAGCTCACCGGCGGGTGGGTTCGCCGGGGAGCTGTTTTTT.

DNA for the CDR3: TGTGCCAGCAGCCGCGGACAGGTCAACTATGGCTACACCTTC. Translated: CASSRGQVNYGYTF. The chain employs TRBV4-2 and TRBJ1-2; 7 nucleotides agree with TRBD1. Germline CDR1 reads LGHNA; CDR2 reads YNFKEQ. The CDR3 loop spans 14 amino acids. Losses at the gene ends were 4 bases for V and 2 bases for J; bases not matched to a gene: 4.

This sequence joins TRBV27 and TRBJ2-5; TRBD1 matches at 11 bases. Trimming took 4 bases from V and 4 from J; bases not matched to a gene: 5. Looked up from germline, CDR1 is MNHEY and CDR2 is SMNVEV (reference sequence). The CDR3 totals 15 residues. The CDR3 DNA follows: TGTGCCAGCAGTTATACTGGGACAGGGGGAGAGACCCAGTACTTC. It specifies CASSYTGTGGETQYF.

This clone turned up a few times. CDR3 DNA sequence: TGTGCCAGCAGCTTGGACTCTGCAACTAATGAAAAACTGTTTTTT. It is translated as CASSLDSATNEKLFF. The chain carries TRBV28 and TRBJ1-4; D uncertain. The germline V and J ends were trimmed by 6 bases and 0 bases, with 11 bases remaining between them. Germline CDR1 MDHEN, CDR2 SYDVKM. This CDR3 spans 15 amino acids.

This clone was detected only a few times. The chain carries TRBV7-4 and TRBJ1-3, with D tentatively TRBD1 (6 bases). The V end lost 7 bases, the J end lost 1 base, and 17 bases lay between the germline ends. CDR3 length: 16 residues. The germline V gene has CDR1 SGHVT and CDR2 SQSDAQ. This CDR3 reads CASIQDGTLSGNTIYF. The CDR3 DNA sequence: TGTGCCAGCATCCAAGACGGGACATTATCTGGAAACACCATATATTTT.

The chain combines TRBV28 with TRBJ2-3, with 15 bases matching TRBD2. V gave up 5 bases and J gave up 4 bases; unmatched junction bases: 7. The germline CDR1 and CDR2 sequences are MDHEN and SYDVKM. The CDR3 runs 17 residues. CDR3 coding DNA: TGTGCCAGCAGTCCGCGGACTAGCGGGAGGGTTTCAGATACGCAGTATTTT. Its protein is CASSPRTSGRVSDTQYF.